The 2 T cell receptor beta chains given below trace back to one sample, sequenced in a study of siplizumab effects on memory and regulatory T cells. The repertoire was sequenced with immunoSEQ multiplex PCR; TCRdb's copy has only in-frame clones and lacks some. Of more than 85,000 clones in the sample, 75% to 95% were seen once. The sample comprised CD4+ T cells sorted from blood. The receptor source for this set is a human donor in good health. Some clones in this sample may be carry-over from other donors' samples.

The chain couples TRBV2 to TRBJ1-2; TRBD1 matches at 11 bases. V dropped 6 bases and J dropped 8; count of bases not matched to a gene: 8. The germline gives CDR1 SNHLY, CDR2 FYNNEI. CDR3 length equals 14 residues. The CDR3 here is CASSRGQGARGYTF. The CDR3 DNA reads TGTGCCAGCAGCCGAGGACAGGGGGCGCGGGGCTACACCTTC.

The chain employs TRBV2 and TRBJ1-2, with D possibly TRBD1 on 6 matching bases. The V gene's germline CDR1 is SNHLY and CDR2 FYNNEI. The length of the CDR3 is 12 residues. The V end lost 4 bases, the J end lost 4 bases, and 7 bases lay between the germline ends. The CDR3 region is CASSGTVYGYTF. The CDR3 coding sequence is TGTGCCAGCAGTGGGACAGTCTATGGCTACACCTTC.